This TCR beta chain is drawn from a study of blood T cells in healthy people across ages. Overall study results and limits: The study found more naive CD4+ cells and higher diversity in long-lived than aged donors.

This clonotype was counted many times. Its antigen is as yet unknown. A sample-barcoded 5' primer and a J-beta primer mix were used in a second PCR of roughly 7 to 11 cycles. Each sample yielded at least 2.5 million CDR3-containing paired-end reads. One entry per CDR3 protein, called by TCRdb with MiXCR from the 5' RACE reads. The profile covers about 670,000 distinct CDR3 sequences, with 52% appearing a single time and approximately 15% taken by the ten largest. The donors, healthy Caucasians from Russia, were aged roughly 6 to 95. Specimen: blood. The clonotype comes from a woman older than 75 in good health.

This CDR3 is CASSQNRRESSPGANVLTF. The CDR3 DNA follows: TGTGCCAGCAGCCAAAATCGACGGGAATCTAGCCCTGGGGCCAACGTCCTGACTTTC. V and J are TRBV9 and TRBJ2-6, with D maybe TRBD2 (5 bases). Germline V CDR1 and CDR2: SGDLS, YYNGEE. Trimming pared 4 bases from V and 2 bases from J, leaving 22 bases between. The CDR3 extends over 19 amino acids.